The 29 T cell receptor beta chains given below trace back to one sample, sequenced in a study of human T cells and chemical hapten exposure. TCRdb used MiXCR to reprocess the RACE reads, holding one entry per CDR3 protein. The sample includes 300,000 to 450,000 distinct CDR3 sequences, roughly 5% of them seen just once. The time point is: patch test 1, 2 weeks after DPC sensitization. Treatment specified: therapeutic diphenylcyclopropenone sensitization with weekly scalp DPC. This material consisted of whole blood, taken in connection with sensitization to the hapten diphenylcyclopropenone (DPC). Source of these receptors: a woman in her fifties or sixties with alopecia areata. Some clones in this sample may be carry-over from other donors' samples.

This clonotype appeared a few times. V gene TRBV9 combines with J gene TRBJ2-3; TRBD1 might be the D (5 bases). The CDR3 sequence is 15 residues long. Germline CDR1 and CDR2: SGDLS and YYNGEE. V lost 0 bases and J lost 2, with 10 bases in between. The CDR3 here is CASSVAVTVTDTQYF. The CDR3 nucleotides are TGTGCCAGCAGCGTAGCGGTGACAGTCACAGATACGCAGTATTTT.

This sequence joins TRBV7-9 and TRBJ1-4, with 8 bases that match TRBD1. The germline CDR1 and CDR2 sequences are SEHNR and FQNEAQ (reference sequence). The CDR3 covers 15 residues. J was trimmed by 1 base and V by 5 bases; bases with no gene match: 3. The CDR3 bases are TGTGCCAGCAGCCCCGACAGGGGAACTAATGAAAAACTGTTTTTT. It is translated as CASSPDRGTNEKLFF.

Only a few counts were recorded for this clonotype. The chain combines TRBV29-1 with TRBJ1-2; a possible D gene is TRBD1 (5 bases). Trimming removed 2 bases at V and 4 bases at J, with 17 bases between. From germline, CDR1 is SQVTM and CDR2 ANQGSEA. The CDR3 totals 15 residues. CDR3 residues: CSVESGAGFGYGYTF. The CDR3 DNA reads as TGCAGCGTTGAAAGCGGGGCAGGGTTTGGCTATGGCTACACCTTC.

The chain recombines TRBV29-1 with TRBJ2-3, with 13 bases fitting TRBD2. J was trimmed by 0 bases and V by 8 bases; bases with no gene match: 5. This CDR3 has 15 residues. Per germline, CDR1 SQVTM and CDR2 ANQGSEA. The CDR3 nucleotides are TGCAGCCTCGGGACTAGCGGGGCTAGCACAGATACGCAGTATTTT. Protein product: CSLGTSGASTDTQYF.

V and J are TRBV11-2 and TRBJ1-2; D is unclear. The germline gives CDR1 SGHAT, CDR2 FQNNGV. This CDR3 has 12 residues. Deletions cut 4 bases from V and 8 bases from J, with 11 bases between. The CDR3 region is CASSSNPMGYTF. In DNA form, the CDR3 reads TGTGCCAGCAGCTCAAACCCCATGGGCTACACCTTC.

In this sample, this clonotype turned up a few times. This chain uses TRBV7-2 with TRBJ2-5; 12 bases are shared with TRBD1. Germline V CDR1 and CDR2: SGHTA, FQGNSA. The CDR3 totals 16 residues. V lost 3 bases and J lost 4; bases outside the gene matches: 6. The CDR3 DNA sequence: TGTGCCAGCAGCTTCACCGGGACAGGGGGCGGAGAGACCCAGTACTTC. Protein sequence: CASSFTGTGGGETQYF.

This clonotype was counted only a few times. The rearrangement links TRBV3-1 to TRBJ2-7, with TRBD1 matching over 10 bases. Germline V gene data show CDR1 as LGHDT and CDR2 as YNNKEL (reference sequence). V lost 6 bases to trimming and J lost 4 bases; unmatched junction nucleotides: 9. This CDR3 comprises 15 residues. Written as DNA, the CDR3 is TGTGCCAGCAGGCCGACAGGGGGCACGATATACGAGCAGTACTTC. This gives the protein CASRPTGGTIYEQYF.

Many counts were recorded for this clonotype. This sequence joins TRBV20-1 and TRBJ2-5, with 8 bases fitting TRBD2. The CDR3 sequence is 14 residues long. The V and J ends lost 6 bases and 6 bases, in that order; junction bases with no gene match: 12. Germline V CDR1 and CDR2: DFQATT, SNEGSKA (reference sequence). This CDR3 reads CSADGGGIRKTQYF. In nucleotides, the CDR3 is TGCAGTGCGGATGGCGGGGGGATTAGGAAGACCCAGTACTTC.

This clonotype was observed many times. The chain is built from TRBV9 and TRBJ2-2; tentative D call: TRBD1 (5 bases). Trimming left V 3 bases short and J 0 bases short, with 15 bases between. The CDR3 spans 17 residues. Germline CDR1 SGDLS, CDR2 YYNGEE. The chain's CDR3 is CASSGGRRAANTGELFF. Here the CDR3 DNA reads TGTGCCAGCAGCGGGGGCAGAAGGGCAGCGAACACCGGGGAGCTGTTTTTT. The variable domain in full, with the rest retrieved from reference TRBV9 and TRBJ2-2, is DSGVTQTPKHLITATGQRVTLRCSPRSGDLSVYWYQQSLDQGLQFLIQYYNGEERAKGNILERFSAQQFPDLHSELNLSSLELGDSALYFCASSGGRRAANTGELFFGEGSRLTVL.

The chain employs TRBV20-1 and TRBJ2-3, with D unresolved. Germline CDR1 and CDR2: DFQATT and SNEGSKA (reference sequence). The CDR3 contains 12 residues. The CDR3 bases are TGCAGGGCTGATTTTACCACAGATACGCAGTATTTT. Its translation: CRADFTTDTQYF.

This clonotype occurred a few times. This chain uses TRBV27 with TRBJ1-4; 8 positions match TRBD1. Germline values: CDR1 MNHEY, CDR2 SMNVEV (reference sequence). The CDR3 runs 14 residues. With V trimmed by 6 bases and J by 8 bases, 8 bases remained unmatched. CDR3 nucleotide sequence: TGTGCCAGCAGACCTTTGGACAGGGACGAAAAACTGTTTTTT. As protein: CASRPLDRDEKLFF.

In this sample, this clonotype turned up many times. V is TRBV13 and J is TRBJ2-1, with 13 bases identical to TRBD2. The CDR3 length is 17 residues. Germline V lookup: CDR1 PRHDT, CDR2 FYEKMQ (reference sequence). The trim removed 4 bases at V and 2 bases at J, leaving 5 bases unmatched. The CDR3 protein is CASSSPGLAGTYNEQFF. The CDR3 DNA reads TGTGCCAGCAGCTCCCCGGGACTAGCGGGGACCTACAATGAGCAGTTCTTC. The full variable domain, rest sourced from reference TRBV13 and TRBJ2-1, is AAGVIQSPRHLIKEKRETATLKCYPIPRHDTVYWYQQGPGQDPQFLISFYEKMQSDKGSIPDRFSAQQFSDYHSELNMSSLELGDSALYFCASSSPGLAGTYNEQFFGPGTRLTVL.

This clonotype was seen at least ten times. This chain links TRBV2 with TRBJ2-5, with D possibly matching TRBD2 (6 bases). There are 14 residues in the CDR3. V dropped 4 bases and J dropped 2 bases, with 11 bases sitting between them. Germline V gene data show CDR1 as SNHLY and CDR2 as FYNNEI. CDR3 DNA sequence: TGTGCCAGCAGTGCGGGGGATACACAAGAGACCCAGTACTTC. Amino acid sequence: CASSAGDTQETQYF.

This clonotype was observed many times. J is TRBJ1-1 and V is TRBV23-1; D is ambiguous. TRBV23-1 belongs to the ORF category, with a function that is uncertain. The CDR3 has 13 residues. Trimming removed 0 bases at V and 4 bases at J, with 6 bases between. The CDR3 nucleotides are TGCGCCAGCAGTCAATCGACGGGCACTGAAGCTTTCTTT. Translated, it gives CASSQSTGTEAFF.

The DNA of the CDR3 is TGTGCCAGCAGAGGGACAATGACGCAGTATTTT. Its protein product is CASRGTMTQYF. The V call is TRBV2, the J call TRBJ2-3, with a weak D call TRBD1 (6 bases). This CDR3 region has 11 residues. From germline, CDR1 is SNHLY and CDR2 FYNNEI. Trimming left V 6 bases short and J 9 bases short, with 10 bases between.

The J gene is TRBJ1-5, the V gene TRBV18; possibly TRBD1 for D (6 bases). Germline lookup yields CDR1 KGHSH and CDR2 LQKENI. The CDR3 sequence is 14 residues long. The V end lost 4 bases, the J end lost 6 bases, and 13 bases lay between the germline ends. The CDR3 region is CASSLQGISQPQHF. In DNA form, the CDR3 reads TGTGCCAGCTCACTACAGGGTATCAGTCAGCCCCAGCATTTT.

This clonotype was seen a few times. The V gene is TRBV20-1, the J gene TRBJ2-3, with a weak D call TRBD2 (6 bases). The germline V and J ends were trimmed by 1 base and 2 bases, with 13 bases remaining between them. This CDR3 is built from 15 residues. Germline assignment: CDR1 DFQATT and CDR2 SNEGSKA (reference sequence). CDR3 sequence (DNA): TGCAGTGCTAGAGGCCGGGAGACCCTCACAGATACGCAGTATTTT. Translation gives CSARGRETLTDTQYF.

V gene TRBV7-2 combines with J gene TRBJ2-3; the match to TRBD2 covers 9 bases. The CDR3 loop spans 15 amino acids. Trimming at V came to 5 bases and at J to 6 bases, leaving 9 bases not matched to a gene. Per germline, CDR1 SGHTA and CDR2 FQGNSA. The CDR3 DNA is TGTGCCAGCAGCAGCGTAGCGGGAGTGGGGGATACGCAGTATTTT. This encodes CASSSVAGVGDTQYF. Full variable domain (remainder filled in from reference TRBV7-2 and TRBJ2-3): GAGVSQSPSNKVTEKGKDVELRCDPISGHTALYWYRQSLGQGLEFLIYFQGNSAPDKSGLPSDRFSAERTGGSVSTLTIQRTQQEDSAVYLCASSSVAGVGDTQYFGPGTRLTVL.

The sample holds a few counts of this clonotype. The chain uses TRBV20-1 and TRBJ2-5; TRBD2 aligns across 15 bases. The V segment lost 0 bases and the J segment 3 bases; nucleotides outside the gene matches: 8. Per germline, CDR1 DFQATT and CDR2 SNEGSKA (reference sequence). This CDR3 contains 18 residues. The CDR3 sequence: CSARDLGLAGGLKETQYF. The CDR3 nucleotides read TGCAGTGCTAGAGACCTGGGACTAGCGGGAGGCTTGAAAGAGACCCAGTACTTC.

This clonotype has a count of ten or more. J is TRBJ1-4 and V is TRBV10-3, with TRBD1 matching 7 bases. This CDR3 comprises 14 residues. With 4 bases clipped from V and 7 bases from J, the junction kept 6 bases outside the gene matches. Germline loops: CDR1 ENHRY, CDR2 SYGVKD. The CDR3 region is CAISVEQGSEKLFF. CDR3 bases: TGTGCCATCAGTGTCGAACAGGGGTCTGAAAAACTGTTTTTT.

The table lists this clonotype with a few counts. The chain recombines TRBV6-2 or TRBV6-3 with TRBJ2-5; 7 bases are a match to TRBD2. V was clipped by 1 base and J by 3 bases; unmatched bases: 8. The CDR3 has 16 amino acids. The germline CDR1 and CDR2 sequences are MNHEY and SVGEGT. For the CDR3, the DNA is TGTGCCAGCAGTTACTATCGCGCGGGAGTTGAAGAGACCCAGTACTTC. Its translation is CASSYYRAGVEETQYF.

This clonotype was seen more than once but under ten times. The rearrangement links TRBV28 to TRBJ2-5; D may be TRBD1 (5 bases). CDR3 length: 11 amino acids. The germline V gene has CDR1 MDHEN and CDR2 SYDVKM. V gave up 8 bases and J gave up 8 bases, with 12 bases separating them. The CDR3 protein is CASSVGPTQYF. CDR3 sequence (DNA): TGTGCCAGCTCCGTGGGGCCAACCCAGTACTTC.

The chain employs TRBV4-1 and TRBJ1-1; the match to TRBD1 covers 11 bases. The V and J ends lost 3 bases and 5 bases, in that order; junction bases with no gene match: 5. The CDR3 is 15 residues long. The germline CDR1 and CDR2 sequences are MGHRA and YSYEKL. For the CDR3, the DNA is TGCGCCAGCAGCCAGCGGACAGGGGGCCTGACTGAAGCTTTCTTT. Its protein is CASSQRTGGLTEAFF.

This clonotype was counted many times. The gene calls are TRBV7-9 and TRBJ2-1, with 9 bases identical to TRBD2. The CDR3 consists of 14 residues. In germline, CDR1 is SEHNR, CDR2 FQNEAQ (reference sequence). V shed 3 bases and J 6 bases; nucleotides not matched to a gene: 3. The CDR3 here is CASSFSTSGNEQFF. In nucleotides, the CDR3 is TGTGCCAGCAGCTTCTCGACTAGCGGCAATGAGCAGTTCTTC.

Ten or more counts support this clonotype. The rearrangement links TRBV6-5 to TRBJ2-7, with 9 bases identical to TRBD2. The germline gives CDR1 MNHEY, CDR2 SVGAGI. The CDR3 sequence is 14 residues long. V dropped 6 bases and J dropped 7; count of bases not matched to a gene: 10. In nucleotides, the CDR3 is TGTGCCAGCAGACGGGAGCGGGGGGTTGAAGAGCAGTACTTC. This translates into CASRRERGVEEQYF.

This rearrangement joins TRBV5-6 to TRBJ1-1; D might be TRBD1 (5 bases). Trimming shortened V by 3 bases and J by 2 bases, and 14 bases separated the two germline ends. This CDR3 contains 15 residues. The germline V gene has CDR1 SGHDT and CDR2 YYEEEE. The DNA for the CDR3 is TGTGCCAGCAGCTCCCTGACAGATACCAACACTGAAGCTTTCTTT. Protein: CASSSLTDTNTEAFF.

In its sample, this clonotype was seen many times. The J gene is TRBJ1-2, the V gene TRBV6-6; no reliable D call. Germline-derived CDR1 and CDR2 are MNHNY and SVGAGI (reference sequence). This CDR3 has 15 residues. Deletions cut 2 bases from V and 0 bases from J, with 10 bases between. CDR3 sequence reads: CASSYTATANYGYTF. The CDR3 DNA follows: TGTGCCAGCAGTTACACGGCGACGGCTAACTATGGCTACACCTTC.

The chain has TRBV29-1 and TRBJ1-2, with a possible D match to TRBD1 (5 bases). V was trimmed by 0 bases and J by 0 bases, leaving 5 bases between them. The CDR3 is 13 residues long. Per the germline V gene, CDR1 is SQVTM and CDR2 is ANQGSEA. CDR3 bases: TGCAGCGTTGAAGAGGGGGCTAACTATGGCTACACCTTC. This sequence encodes CSVEEGANYGYTF.

The CDR3 bases are TGTGCCAGCAGCAGCGGACAGTCCCTTGGCAATCAGCCCCAGCATTTT. Translated: CASSSGQSLGNQPQHF. The chain combines TRBV6-6 with TRBJ1-5; D possibly corresponds to TRBD1 (6 bases). Trimming shortened V by 6 bases and J by 2 bases, and 17 bases separated the two germline ends. CDR1 MNHNY and CDR2 SVGAGI come from the germline V gene (reference sequence). CDR3 length equals 16 residues.